These 26 T cell receptor beta chains were all obtained from the same sample, sequenced in a study of spatial heterogeneity in lung cancer. Time point specified: sample taken at primary tumor resection. TCRdb re-derived calls from the 5' RACE reads in MiXCR, one entry per CDR3 protein. This table holds 2,500 to 4,000 distinct CDR3 sequences, 3% to 4% found once. Sample: lung tissue, taken at surgery. All receptors come from a human donor with early-stage non-small cell lung cancer.

This clonotype is medium-sized within its sample. Because this beta chain is a stray read in a library intended to capture alpha chains, its abundance should not be given much weight. The rearrangement joins TRBV5-8 to TRBJ1-5, with TRBD1 as a possible D gene (5 bases). Trimming shortened V by 6 bases and J by 7 bases, and 11 bases separated the two germline ends. CDR3 size: 12 residues. The V gene's germline CDR1 is SGHTS and CDR2 YDEGEE. CDR3 amino acids: CASTYGTQPQHF. CDR3 nucleotides: TGTGCCAGCACCTATGGGACGCAGCCCCAGCATTTT.

This clonotype is classed as medium-sized. This beta chain is an off-target read within a library intended for alpha chains, so its frequency means little. The V gene is TRBV27, the J gene TRBJ2-3; D may be TRBD1 (6 bases). With 3 bases removed from V and 0 bases from J, the gap between germline ends came to 7 bases. The CDR3 has 14 amino acids. Germline V CDR1 and CDR2: MNHEY, SMNVEV (reference sequence). CDR3 bases: TGTGCCAGCAGTTTGGACAGAAGCACAGATACGCAGTATTTT. Protein sequence: CASSLDRSTDTQYF.

This clonotype showed up just a few times. This beta chain represents an off-target read in a library built for alpha chains; its size is of limited meaning. This chain connects TRBV2 to TRBJ1-6, with no clear D. V was shortened by 2 bases and J by 13 bases, with 21 bases between the two germline ends. The CDR3 is 16 amino acids. Germline-derived CDR1 and CDR2 are SNHLY and FYNNEI. CDR3 DNA: TGTGCCAGCAGTGAACGGGGTATGAAGGGAAGGAGGCCCCTCCACTTT. This translates into CASSERGMKGRRPLHF.

By its share, this clonotype is medium-sized (0.01 to 0.1%). A library prepared for alpha chains yielded this beta chain as an off-target read; its size is of little meaning. The J gene is TRBJ1-1, the V gene TRBV11-3; D may be TRBD1 (6 bases). Germline V gene data show CDR1 as SGHNT and CDR2 as YENEEA. This CDR3 region has 14 residues. Trimming removed 1 base from V and 1 base from J, with 7 bases in between. The CDR3 loop reads CASSLGRGNTEAFF. CDR3 nucleotide sequence: TGTGCCAGCAGCTTAGGCAGGGGGAACACTGAAGCTTTCTTT.

Relative to its sample, this clonotype is medium-sized (0.01 to 0.1%). Being off target in a library aimed at alpha chains, this beta chain has a size of little meaning. This chain connects TRBV24-1 to TRBJ2-1; TRBD2 matches at 7 bases. The junction had 11 bases not matched to a gene; V was cut back by 7 bases and J by 6 bases. The germline V gene has CDR1 KGHDR and CDR2 SFDVKD. The CDR3 sequence is 15 residues long. The CDR3 region is CATSRGPRGSNEQFF. Here the CDR3 DNA reads TGTGCCACCAGCCGAGGGCCACGCGGGAGCAATGAGCAGTTCTTC.

Of note for this clonotype: Since the library was made to target alpha chains, this beta chain is a stray read and its abundance is not meaningful. The chain combines TRBV7-8 with TRBJ2-1; D possibly corresponds to TRBD2 (7 bases). Trimming pared 4 bases from V and 13 bases from J, leaving 17 bases between. The CDR3 runs to 13 residues. From germline, CDR1 is SGHVS and CDR2 FQNEAQ. The CDR3 region has the DNA TGTGCCAGCAGCTATCAGGGGAGGGGATTTCAGTTCTTC. Protein sequence: CASSYQGRGFQFF.

By frequency in the sample, this clonotype is medium-sized. With the library built for alpha chains, this beta chain is off target and its frequency is not meaningful. The rearrangement links TRBV7-6 to TRBJ2-2; D possibly uses TRBD1 or TRBD2 (5 bases each). Germline-derived CDR1 and CDR2 are SGHVS and FNYEAQ. V gave up 4 bases and J gave up 5 bases, with 20 bases separating them. The CDR3 contains 17 residues. The CDR3 reads CASSSGMGGATTGELFF. Written as DNA, the CDR3 is TGTGCCAGCAGCTCGGGAATGGGTGGGGCGACAACCGGGGAGCTGTTTTTT.

This clonotype was counted many times. This beta chain appears as a stray read in a library generated for alpha chains; its size is not informative. CDR3: CSASPGLKPSTDTQYF. The CDR3, as DNA: TGCAGTGCTAGCCCGGGACTCAAACCTAGCACAGATACGCAGTATTTT. V gene TRBV20-1 combines with J gene TRBJ2-3; tentatively, D is TRBD2 (6 bases). Germline V gene data show CDR1 as DFQATT and CDR2 as SNEGSKA (reference sequence). This CDR3 is 16 amino acids long. Trimming took 3 bases from V and 0 from J, leaving 16 bases between them.

A word on this clonotype: The library was designed around alpha chains, so this beta chain is a stray read whose abundance carries little weight. The rearrangement uses TRBV14 and TRBJ2-5; D is undetermined. The germline gives CDR1 SGHDN, CDR2 FVKESK. The CDR3 loop spans 15 amino acids. Trimming removed 1 base at V and 1 base at J, with 10 bases between. The CDR3 spells CASSQAVGAQETQYF. CDR3 DNA: TGTGCCAGCAGCCAAGCCGTCGGCGCCCAAGAGACCCAGTACTTC.

This clonotype was seen ten or more times. The library was built for alpha chains, so this beta chain is an off-target read and its size means little. This rearrangement joins TRBV11-2 to TRBJ1-1, with D possibly TRBD1 on 5 matching bases. V lost 2 bases to trimming and J lost 7 bases, with 11 bases between them. The germline V gene encodes CDR1 SGHAT and CDR2 FQNNGV. This CDR3 is 13 amino acids long. The CDR3 DNA is TGTGCCAGCAGCTTAACGGGGGATGGTGAAGCTTTCTTT. Residues: CASSLTGDGEAFF.

Relative to its sample, this clonotype is medium-sized. This beta chain is an off-target read within a library intended for alpha chains, so its frequency means little. The chain uses TRBV14 and TRBJ1-2; D is unresolved. CDR3 length: 11 amino acids. V dropped 4 bases and J dropped 5 bases, with 5 bases sitting between them. Per germline, CDR1 SGHDN and CDR2 FVKESK. The DNA for the CDR3 is TGTGCCAGCAGCCCAGGTTATGGCTACACCTTC. It encodes CASSPGYGYTF.

This clonotype is termed medium-sized. This beta chain was picked up by a library intended for alpha chains and is off target, so its count carries little meaning. This rearrangement joins TRBV2 to TRBJ2-3; D is undetermined. In germline, CDR1 is SNHLY, CDR2 FYNNEI. V lost 7 bases to trimming and J lost 1 base, with 6 bases between them. The CDR3 runs 12 residues. CDR3 DNA sequence: TGTGCCAGCAATTTGGGCACAGATACGCAGTATTTT. This translates into CASNLGTDTQYF. The full variable domain, with the rest looked up from reference TRBV2 and TRBJ2-3, is EPEVTQTPSHQVTQMGQEVILRCVPISNHLYFYWYRQILGQKVEFLVSFYNNEISEKSEIFDDQFSVERPDGSNFTLKIRSTKLEDSAMYFCASNLGTDTQYFGPGTRLTVL.

This clonotype is labeled as medium-sized (0.01 to 0.1%). A library made for alpha chains picked up this beta chain off target, so its size means little. This CDR3 is CASGSTLAGYNEQFF. CDR3 in DNA: TGTGCTAGTGGTTCCACACTAGCGGGGTACAATGAGCAGTTCTTC. This sequence joins TRBV12-5 and TRBJ2-1; TRBD2 matches 10 bases. This CDR3 has 15 amino acids. The germline CDR1 and CDR2 sequences are LGHNT and FRNRAP. V was clipped by 4 bases and J by 4 bases; unmatched bases: 4.

This clonotype is judged medium-sized. This beta chain is an off-target read within a library intended for alpha chains, so its frequency means little. This chain joins TRBV3-1 and TRBJ1-1; tentative D call: TRBD1 (6 bases). V dropped 4 bases and J dropped 6 bases, with 15 bases sitting between them. CDR3 size: 14 residues. Looked up from germline, CDR1 is LGHDT and CDR2 is YNNKEL (reference sequence). This CDR3 is CASSLRGSNPEAFF. The DNA of the CDR3 is TGTGCCAGCAGCCTCAGGGGCAGCAACCCTGAAGCTTTCTTT.

Relative to its sample, this clonotype is medium-sized (0.01 to 0.1%). Since the library was made to target alpha chains, this beta chain is a stray read and its abundance is not meaningful. The rearrangement links TRBV5-5 to TRBJ2-2; maybe TRBD1 (6 bases). Looked up from germline, CDR1 is SGHKS and CDR2 is YYEKEE (reference sequence). This CDR3 contains 16 residues. V lost 2 bases to trimming and J lost 0 bases, with 11 bases between them. The DNA for the CDR3 is TGTGCCAGCAGCTTCGGACAGCTATCGAACACCGGGGAGCTGTTTTTT. Its translation: CASSFGQLSNTGELFF.

This clonotype was observed at least ten times. This beta chain came through as a stray read in a library set up for alpha chains, and its size says little. This rearrangement joins TRBV2 to TRBJ2-1, with 8 bases that match TRBD1. Germline V CDR1 and CDR2: SNHLY, FYNNEI. Germline trimming cut 4 bases from V and 6 bases from J; bases unmatched to any gene: 8. This CDR3 spans 15 amino acids. CDR3 sequence reads: CASSVSQGAVNEQFF. CDR3 DNA: TGTGCCAGCAGTGTGAGTCAGGGGGCCGTCAATGAGCAGTTCTTC.

By its share, this clonotype is medium-sized. This beta chain was picked up by a library intended for alpha chains and is off target, so its count carries little meaning. The chain employs TRBV5-1 and TRBJ1-2; D possibly corresponds to TRBD1 (5 bases). Germline V gene data show CDR1 as SGHRS and CDR2 as YFSETQ. The CDR3 extends over 13 amino acids. V gave up 0 bases and J gave up 10 bases, with 13 bases separating them. The CDR3 sequence is CASSLEGDSAYTF. The CDR3 DNA sequence: TGCGCCAGCAGCTTGGAAGGGGATAGTGCCTACACCTTC.

By sample share, this clonotype is medium-sized. This beta chain was picked up by a library intended for alpha chains and is off target, so its count carries little meaning. The V gene is TRBV28, the J gene TRBJ1-1; 9 bases map to TRBD1. Germline-derived CDR1 and CDR2 are MDHEN and SYDVKM. The CDR3 runs 16 residues. The ends lost 6 bases at V and 5 bases at J; junction bases unmatched: 13. The CDR3 sequence: CASSTIRQGVDTEAFF. CDR3 coding DNA: TGTGCCAGCAGCACCATCCGACAGGGGGTAGATACTGAAGCTTTCTTT.

This clonotype has only a few counts. This beta chain was picked up by a library intended for alpha chains and is off target, so its count carries little meaning. The V call is TRBV5-1, the J call TRBJ2-2, with 8 nucleotides matching TRBD1. Trimming cost V 4 bases and J 4 bases; bases outside gene matches: 6. CDR1 and CDR2 from the germline V gene are SGHRS and YFSETQ. The CDR3 consists of 15 residues. The CDR3 region is CASSIGQGSTGELFF. CDR3 sequence (DNA): TGCGCCAGCAGCATAGGACAGGGAAGCACCGGGGAGCTGTTTTTT.

This clonotype was seen a handful of times. This beta chain slipped into a library made for alpha chains as a stray read, so its size is not meaningful. This rearrangement joins TRBV19 to TRBJ2-3; 7 bases line up with TRBD2. Germline CDR1 and CDR2: LNHDA and SQIVND (reference sequence). Trimming took 6 bases from V and 3 from J; bases not matched to a gene: 15. CDR3 size: 17 residues. This CDR3 is CASSKNPGNGGTDTQYF. Written as DNA, the CDR3 is TGTGCCAGTAGCAAAAACCCCGGGAACGGGGGGACAGATACGCAGTATTTT. Full variable domain (outside the CDR3, taken from reference TRBV19 and TRBJ2-3): DGGITQSPKYLFRKEGQNVTLSCEQNLNHDAMYWYRQDPGQGLRLIYYSQIVNDFQKGDIAEGYSVSREKKESFPLTVTSAQKNPTAFYLCASSKNPGNGGTDTQYFGPGTRLTVL.

This clonotype is judged medium-sized. The library was designed around alpha chains, so this beta chain is a stray read whose abundance carries little weight. The chain couples TRBV20-1 to TRBJ1-5; D unclear. The V and J ends lost 8 bases and 4 bases respectively, with 12 bases between them. The CDR3 runs 12 residues. The germline CDR1 and CDR2 sequences are DFQATT and SNEGSKA (reference sequence). The DNA of the CDR3 is TGCAGTCTTGGGGTAGGTAATCAGCCCCAGCATTTT. Protein product: CSLGVGNQPQHF.

This clonotype was detected many times. Being off target in a library aimed at alpha chains, this beta chain has a size of little meaning. The chain links TRBV20-1 to TRBJ2-3; maybe TRBD1 (5 bases). V was pared by 0 bases and J by 1 base, with 5 bases between. CDR1 is DFQATT and CDR2 is SNEGSKA in the germline V gene (reference sequence). The CDR3 length is 13 residues. The CDR3: CSARETGTDTQYF. The DNA for the CDR3 is TGCAGTGCTAGAGAGACAGGCACAGATACGCAGTATTTT.

By share of the sample, this clonotype is medium-sized. This beta chain is a stray read from a library made for alpha chains; its abundance is not meaningful. V and J are TRBV12-3 or TRBV12-4 and TRBJ1-1; D gene unclear. The CDR3 covers 14 residues. With 3 bases removed from V and 0 bases from J, the gap between germline ends came to 8 bases. The CDR3 reads CASSLVGMNTEAFF. The CDR3 nucleotides read TGTGCCAGCAGTTTGGTAGGGATGAACACTGAAGCTTTCTTT.

Concerning this clonotype itself: A clone one base away is much larger, so this may be a read error. This beta chain slipped into a library made for alpha chains as a stray read, so its size is not meaningful. The chain is built from TRBV28 and TRBJ2-3, with TRBD2 as a possible D gene (6 bases). CDR1 is MDHEN and CDR2 is SYDVKM in the germline V gene. The CDR3 sequence is 14 residues long. V lost 7 bases to trimming and J lost 1 base, with 12 bases between them. In DNA form, the CDR3 reads TGTGCCAGCATCATGGAGGGCGGCACAGATACGCAGTATTTT. It translates to CASIMEGGTDTQYF. The entire variable domain, with the rest obtained from reference TRBV28 and TRBJ2-3, is as follows: DVKVTQSSRYLVKRTGEKVFLECVQDMDHENMFWYRQDPGLGLRLIYFSYDVKMKEKGDIPEGYSVSREKKERFSLILESASTNQTSMYLCASIMEGGTDTQYFGPGTRLTVL.

This clonotype was counted at least ten times. This beta chain is off target for a library built for alpha chains, so its abundance means little. This chain uses TRBV20-1 with TRBJ1-5; D is unclear. The germline gives CDR1 DFQATT, CDR2 SNEGSKA (reference sequence). The CDR3 consists of 15 residues. Deletions cut 3 bases from V and 2 bases from J, with 14 bases between. The CDR3 protein is CSASYGLWGNQPQHF. The CDR3 DNA reads as TGCAGTGCTAGTTATGGTCTATGGGGCAATCAGCCCCAGCATTTT.

This clonotype is medium-sized by share. Found in a library prepared for alpha chains, this beta chain is an off-target read, and its abundance has little meaning. The chain is built from TRBV7-2 and TRBJ2-6; no firm D call. CDR1 and CDR2 (germline): SGHTA, FQGNSA. CDR3 length equals 15 residues. Trimming shortened V by 3 bases and J by 4 bases, and 10 bases separated the two germline ends. CDR3 sequence reads: CASSFRSRGANVLTF. The CDR3 nucleotides read TGTGCCAGCAGCTTTCGGTCTAGGGGGGCCAACGTCCTGACTTTC.